The clone carrying this T cell receptor (beta chain) was seen only once. The antigen is unknown. This sample is drawn from a study of radiotherapy plus CTLA-4 blockade in lung cancer. Study summary: Objective responses were observed in less than 20% of patients, and disease control was achieved by approximately 32%.

Whole-study findings and limits: Among blood TCR repertoires after radiotherapy plus ipilimumab, tumor-derived clones expanded. Reported findings show early blood T cell clone dynamics, with interferon-beta, best predicted response.

Clones were sequenced by immunoSEQ multiplex PCR, and TCRdb holds only the in-frame ones, with some missing. The table shows approximately 38,000 clones, with approximately 86% occurring only once. Participants had chemo-refractory metastatic non-small-cell lung cancer and were treated with focal radiation plus ipilimumab CTLA-4 blockade. From germline, CDR1 is MNHEY and CDR2 SVGAGI. V was clipped by 4 bases and J by 2 bases; unmatched bases: 11. The CDR3 totals 16 residues. This specimen consisted of peripheral blood, obtained from a patient treated with radiotherapy plus ipilimumab. The TCR comes from a human donor with non-small cell lung cancer whose response to radiotherapy plus ipilimumab could not be evaluated. The chain carries TRBV6-5 and TRBJ2-7, with 7 positions matching TRBD1. The CDR3 nucleotides are TGTGCCAGCAGTTTGACGGGACAGATTTTTACCTACGAGCAGTACTTC. It specifies CASSLTGQIFTYEQYF.